A selection of T cell receptor beta chains follows, all from one sample in a study of blood T cell repertoires in COVID-19. The protocol was immunoSEQ multiplex PCR, while the TCRdb copy is restricted to in-frame clones and leaves out a portion. The sample lists under 250,000 clones; 80% to 85% were seen once. Material for sequencing was peripheral blood. These receptors originate from a man aged 35 to 55 with acute or convalescent COVID-19. The CDR3 runs from the conserved cysteine through the conserved F or W. A D gene is named only where the DNA matches it firmly. Clone size is stated in some rows and not others, as once, few, many or a class when expanded.

D gene,clone size,J gene,V gene,CDR3 protein,CDR3 DNA
-,once,TRBJ1-1,TRBV5-8,CASSLPTRGTEAFF,TGTGCCAGCAGCTTGCCGACGAGGGGGACTGAAGCTTTCTTT
TRBD1,few,TRBJ1-1,TRBV5-6,CASSLQGAAGIGAEAFF,TGTGCCAGCAGCTTGCAGGGGGCGGCAGGTATCGGCGCTGAAGCTTTCTTT
TRBD1,-,TRBJ1-5,TRBV5-1,CASSLDGTGGNQPQHF,TGCGCCAGCAGCTTGGACGGGACAGGGGGTAATCAGCCCCAGCATTTT
TRBD2,once,TRBJ2-5,TRBV15,CATSRGLATETQYF,TGTGCCACCAGCAGGGGACTAGCGACCGAGACCCAGTACTTC
-,-,TRBJ1-4,TRBV11-2,CASRPISVREGKLFF,TGTGCCAGCAGACCCATCTCAGTGAGGGAGGGGAAACTGTTTTTT
TRBD1,-,TRBJ1-6,TRBV9,CASSVGTGSNSPLHF,TGTGCCAGCAGCGTCGGGACAGGGTCGAATTCACCCCTCCACTTT
TRBD2,-,TRBJ2-3,TRBV5-6,CASSLGLAGVLGPDTQYF,TGTGCCAGCAGCTTAGGACTAGCGGGAGTTTTGGGGCCAGATACGCAGTATTTT
-,-,TRBJ2-7,TRBV5-8,CASSLVGGIHEQYF,TGTGCCAGCAGCTTGGTAGGAGGGATACACGAGCAGTACTTC
TRBD1,once,TRBJ2-3,TRBV7-9,CASSTGTGEISDTQYF,TGTGCCAGCAGCACCGGGACAGGGGAAATTTCAGATACGCAGTATTTT
TRBD1,-,TRBJ2-1,TRBV30,CAWSHGTGDNEQFF,TGTGCCTGGAGTCATGGGACAGGGGACAATGAGCAGTTCTTC
TRBD1,-,TRBJ1-4,TRBV19,CASRDYRDRNEKLFF,TGTGCCAGTAGGGATTACCGGGACAGGAATGAAAAACTGTTTTTT
TRBD2,-,TRBJ2-1,TRBV19,CASSIQLGLAGVEQFF,TGTGCCAGTAGTATCCAGTTGGGCCTAGCGGGAGTTGAGCAGTTCTTC
-,-,TRBJ2-1,TRBV5-5,CASSLILYGNEQFF,TGTGCCAGCAGCTTGATTCTCTACGGCAATGAGCAGTTCTTC
TRBD1,-,TRBJ2-1,TRBV13,CASSLEGAVHEQFF,TGTGCCAGCAGCTTAGAGGGGGCAGTCCATGAGCAGTTCTTC
TRBD1,-,TRBJ2-5,TRBV18,CASSRQGHQETQYF,TGTGCCAGCTCAAGACAGGGACATCAAGAGACCCAGTACTTC
TRBD1,-,TRBJ1-1,TRBV30,CAWGRDRNTEAFF,TGTGCCTGGGGGCGGGACAGGAACACTGAAGCTTTCTTT
-,-,TRBJ2-3,TRBV9,CASSVEEGWTDTQYF,TGTGCCAGCAGCGTAGAGGAGGGGTGGACAGATACGCAGTATTTT
TRBD1,-,TRBJ2-7,TRBV2,CASSDRAGGGDEQYF,TGTGCCAGCAGTGATAGGGCAGGGGGCGGTGACGAGCAGTACTTC
-,-,TRBJ2-1,TRBV29-1,CSVGSGYNEQFF,TGCAGCGTTGGGTCGGGGTACAATGAGCAGTTCTTC
TRBD2,-,TRBJ2-7,TRBV7-8,CASSLARLAGDEQYF,TGTGCCAGCAGCTTAGCGAGGCTAGCGGGAGACGAGCAGTACTTC
TRBD1,-,TRBJ2-2,TRBV30,CAWALQGSGELFF,TGTGCCTGGGCCCTACAGGGGTCTGGGGAGCTGTTTTTT
-,-,TRBJ1-2,TRBV5-4,CASSLPRDTSYGYTF,TGTGCCAGCAGCTTGCCCCGGGACACCAGCTATGGCTACACCTTC
TRBD2,-,TRBJ2-2,TRBV19,CASTLGGGYTGELFF,TGTGCCAGTACCCTTGGGGGAGGGTACACCGGGGAGCTGTTTTTT
TRBD2,-,TRBJ2-7,TRBV7-9,CASSPRLAPHEQYF,TGTGCCAGCAGCCCCCGACTAGCTCCACACGAGCAGTACTTC
-,-,TRBJ1-1,TRBV4-1,CASSVDRGTEAFF,TGCGCCAGCAGCGTCGATAGGGGAACTGAAGCTTTCTTT
-,-,TRBJ1-6,TRBV18,CASSPQGRGVRSPLHF,TGTGCCAGCTCACCACAAGGCAGGGGAGTTAGGTCACCCCTCCACTTT
-,-,TRBJ2-1,TRBV11-3,CASSANVYNEQFF,TGTGCCAGCAGCGCGAACGTCTACAATGAGCAGTTCTTC
TRBD2,few,TRBJ2-3,TRBV19,CASSSPRTSGGTDTQYF,TGTGCCAGTAGTTCGCCTCGCACTAGCGGGGGCACAGATACGCAGTATTTT
-,-,TRBJ1-2,TRBV11-2,CASSPTPGGGYTF,TGTGCCAGCAGCCCAACGCCCGGGGGTGGCTACACCTTC
TRBD1,few,TRBJ1-3,TRBV9,CASSVGQGVFGNTIYF,TGTGCCAGCAGCGTGGGACAGGGAGTCTTCGGAAACACCATATATTTT
-,few,TRBJ2-3,TRBV15,CATRTGSTDTQYF,TGTGCCACCAGGACGGGAAGCACAGATACGCAGTATTTT
-,-,TRBJ1-2,TRBV19,CASSTDRKLFYGYTF,TGTGCCAGTAGTACCGACAGAAAGCTTTTCTATGGCTACACCTTC
-,-,TRBJ1-1,TRBV2,CASSPQPDSEAFF,TGTGCCAGCAGCCCCCAGCCCGACTCTGAAGCTTTCTTT
-,few,TRBJ2-2,TRBV14,CASSRGPSGELFF,TGTGCCAGCAGCCGGGGCCCGAGCGGGGAGCTGTTTTTT